One and the same sample provided the 10 T cell receptor beta chains below, sequenced in a study of T-cell reconstitution after alpha-beta-depleted transplantation in children. Preparation of the TCRbeta library involved a method that used unique molecular identifiers. TCRdb re-called the PCR reads with MiXCR, one entry per CDR3 protein. The sample lists about 610,000 distinct CDR3 sequences; roughly a tenth were seen once. Specimen: PBMCs from the stem cell graft donor, collected from the stem cell graft. These receptors came from a human donor who donated a stem cell graft to a child with acute myeloid leukemia.

The V and J genes are TRBV27 and TRBJ2-2, with 8 positions matching TRBD1. Germline-derived CDR1 and CDR2 are MNHEY and SMNVEV (reference sequence). The V segment lost 0 bases and the J segment 6 bases; nucleotides outside the gene matches: 9. This CDR3 has 17 residues. The CDR3 nucleotides read TGTGCCAGCAGTTTATCAGGGGCCAGGGGGCGCGCCGGGGAGCTGTTTTTT. This gives the protein CASSLSGARGRAGELFF.

This clonotype came up many times. The rearrangement links TRBV5-1 to TRBJ2-1, with D tentatively TRBD2 (6 bases). V gave up 0 bases and J gave up 8 bases, with 15 bases separating them. Germline CDR1 reads SGHRS; CDR2 reads YFSETQ. The CDR3 consists of 15 residues. The CDR3 reads CASSLVPGTVDEQFF. The CDR3 coding sequence is TGCGCCAGCAGCTTGGTACCAGGGACTGTCGATGAGCAGTTCTTC.

This clonotype was seen only a few times. This chain uses TRBV14 with TRBJ1-1; TRBD1 aligns across 7 bases. CDR1 is SGHDN and CDR2 is FVKESK in the germline V gene. V lost 4 bases and J lost 4; bases outside the gene matches: 9. The CDR3 covers 15 residues. CDR3 in amino acids: CASSRRTGHSTEAFF. In nucleotides, the CDR3 is TGTGCCAGCAGCCGAAGGACAGGTCATTCCACTGAAGCTTTCTTT.

Ten or more counts support this clonotype. V is TRBV12-3 or TRBV12-4 and J is TRBJ1-6; D perhaps matches TRBD1 (6 bases). This CDR3 comprises 13 residues. The V and J ends lost 1 base and 19 bases respectively, with 17 bases between them. CDR3 amino acids: CASSLEGTSTIHF. CDR3 nucleotide sequence: TGTGCCAGCAGTTTAGAAGGGACATCTACTATTCACTTT.

Ten or more counts support this clonotype. The CDR3 loop reads CASWAGTRETQYF. The CDR3 region has the DNA TGTGCCAGCTGGGCCGGGACTAGAGAGACCCAGTACTTC. This rearrangement joins TRBV12-3 or TRBV12-4 to TRBJ2-5; TRBD2 agrees at 8 bases. V trimming: 8 bases; J trimming: 4 bases; junction bases outside the gene matches: 6. CDR3 length: 13 amino acids.

The chain combines TRBV5-1 with TRBJ2-2; 10 bases map to TRBD2. Germline V CDR1 and CDR2: SGHRS, YFSETQ. The CDR3 contains 19 residues. With 0 bases clipped from V and 0 bases from J, the junction kept 8 bases outside the gene matches. In DNA form, the CDR3 reads TGCGCCAGCAGCTTGGCCAGGATAGCGGGAGGATCGAACACCGGGGAGCTGTTTTTT. Protein: CASSLARIAGGSNTGELFF.

The table lists this clonotype with a count of one. The CDR3 carries no conserved terminal phenylalanine or tryptophan, so it likely arises from a read error. V is TRBV5-4 and J is TRBJ2-6; 8 bases fit TRBD1. Losses at the gene ends were 1 base for V and 0 bases for J; bases not matched to a gene: 9. Germline V gene sequence: CDR1 SGHNT, CDR2 YYREEE (reference sequence). The CDR3 runs to 19 residues. The CDR3, as DNA: TGTGCCAGCAGCTTGACAGGGGGAAAAACCGTCTCTGGGGCCAACGTCCTGACTTCC. Encoded protein: CASSLTGGKTVSGANVLTS.

In its sample, this clonotype was seen a few times. CDR3 protein: CASSLGTFGYTF. CDR3 bases: TGTGCCAGCAGCCTTGGGACCTTCGGCTACACCTTC. The chain uses TRBV11-2 and TRBJ1-2; D perhaps matches TRBD1 (5 bases). V dropped 5 bases and J dropped 8 bases, with 12 bases sitting between them. The CDR3 runs to 12 residues. Looked up from germline, CDR1 is SGHAT and CDR2 is FQNNGV. Drawing the rest from reference TRBV11-2 and TRBJ1-2, the complete variable domain is EAGVAQSPRYKIIEKRQSVAFWCNPISGHATLYWYQQILGQGPKLLIQFQNNGVVDDSQLPKDRFSAERLKGVDSTLKIQPAKLEDSAVYLCASSLGTFGYTFGSGTRLTVV.

This clonotype was picked up a small number of times. The chain has TRBV4-3 and TRBJ2-1; 10 bases align to TRBD2. Looked up from germline, CDR1 is LGHNA and CDR2 is YSLEER. This CDR3 has 17 residues. V dropped 0 bases and J dropped 8; count of bases not matched to a gene: 10. Here the CDR3 DNA reads TGCGCCAGCAGCCAAGATTTAACTAGCGGGATCCGGGATGAGCAGTTCTTC. It specifies CASSQDLTSGIRDEQFF.

On this clonotype: A much larger clone sits a single nucleotide away, making a read error possible. CDR3 in DNA: TGTGCCAGTAGATACGGGGGTACCGGGGAGCTGTTTTTT. This gives the protein CASRYGGTGELFF. This sequence joins TRBV19 and TRBJ2-2; weak D call: TRBD2 (6 bases). The length of the CDR3 is 13 residues. Trimming took off 6 bases at V and 5 bases at J, with 10 bases between the two ends. Germline V gene sequence: CDR1 LNHDA, CDR2 SQIVND (reference sequence).